Following are 22 T cell receptor beta chains from one sample sequenced in a study of early T cells in non-severe SARS-CoV-2 infection. From the 5' RACE reads, TCRdb called clonotypes with MiXCR, one entry per CDR3 protein. The repertoire has approximately 80,000 distinct CDR3 sequences, roughly 12% of them found once; the top ten carry approximately 12%. Material: whole blood, obtained at baseline. These receptors all come from an adult who was a healthcare worker with PCR-confirmed SARS-CoV-2 infection or an uninfected control (not recorded which).

The J gene is TRBJ2-1, the V gene TRBV5-6, with D unclear. This CDR3 has 14 residues. Germline CDR1 reads SGHDT; CDR2 reads YYEEEE. Deletions cut 6 bases from V and 10 bases from J, with 20 bases between. The CDR3 here is CASTALLAPREQFF. The CDR3 DNA sequence: TGTGCCAGCACCGCCCTTCTGGCGCCCCGGGAGCAGTTCTTC.

The chain combines TRBV20-1 with TRBJ2-3; TRBD2 matches at 8 bases. This CDR3 contains 17 residues. V gave up 7 bases and J gave up 0 bases; unmatched junction bases: 15. Germline V gene data show CDR1 as DFQATT and CDR2 as SNEGSKA (reference sequence). CDR3: CSGGEAGGPVSTDTQYF. Here the CDR3 DNA reads TGCAGTGGAGGGGAGGCGGGGGGACCCGTAAGCACAGATACGCAGTATTTT.

This clonotype has just a few counts. The J gene is TRBJ1-1, the V gene TRBV29-1, with TRBD1 identical over 10 bases. Germline CDR1 reads SQVTM; CDR2 reads ANQGSEA. The CDR3 extends over 13 amino acids. After removal of 7 bases from V and 5 bases from J, the junction contained 7 bases not matched to a gene. CDR3 in amino acids: CSALTGGRTEAFF. As DNA, the CDR3 is TGCAGCGCTCTGACAGGGGGCCGTACTGAAGCTTTCTTT.

This clonotype was recorded many times. J is TRBJ2-5 and V is TRBV6-5; TRBD2 agrees at 7 bases. The CDR3 length is 14 residues. Germline CDR1 and CDR2: MNHEY and SVGAGI. V gave up 6 bases and J gave up 5 bases; unmatched junction bases: 9. CDR3 residues: CASRSSAGRETQYF. The CDR3 DNA sequence: TGTGCCAGCAGGTCATCAGCGGGGAGGGAGACCCAGTACTTC.

This clonotype was observed at least ten times. This chain joins TRBV29-1 and TRBJ2-3, with 14 positions matching TRBD2. The junction had 14 bases not matched to a gene; V was cut back by 6 bases and J by 0 bases. The CDR3 is 19 residues long. Germline V gene data show CDR1 as SQVTM and CDR2 as ANQGSEA. In nucleotides, the CDR3 is TGCAGCGTGGCTACCGGGACTAGCGGGGGACCTCCTAGCACAGATACGCAGTATTTT. Amino acids: CSVATGTSGGPPSTDTQYF.

This clonotype has just one count. The V call is TRBV20-1, the J call TRBJ2-1; D might be TRBD2 (6 bases). Germline CDR1 reads DFQATT; CDR2 reads SNEGSKA (reference sequence). The germline V and J ends were trimmed by 0 bases and 3 bases, with 9 bases remaining between them. The CDR3 runs to 14 residues. The CDR3 sequence: CSARDRGVYNEQFF. The DNA of the CDR3 is TGCAGTGCTAGAGATCGCGGGGTCTACAATGAGCAGTTCTTC.

This chain links TRBV7-9 with TRBJ1-5, with 7 bases fitting TRBD1. V shed 3 bases and J 5 bases; nucleotides not matched to a gene: 4. The CDR3 contains 14 residues. Germline V gene data show CDR1 as SEHNR and CDR2 as FQNEAQ (reference sequence). CDR3 bases: TGTGCCAGCAGCTTGGCTACAGGGGATCAGCCCCAGCATTTT. Its protein product is CASSLATGDQPQHF.

This clonotype was counted ten times or more. The rearrangement joins TRBV27 to TRBJ1-6, with D perhaps matching TRBD1 (6 bases). The CDR3 extends over 14 amino acids. Germline CDR1 and CDR2: MNHEY and SMNVEV (reference sequence). V lost 5 bases and J 11 bases, leaving 16 bases between the germline ends. This CDR3 is CASSVQGSSAPLHF. The CDR3 nucleotides read TGTGCCAGCAGTGTACAGGGTAGTTCGGCACCCCTCCACTTT.

The rearrangement uses TRBV6-2 or TRBV6-3 and TRBJ2-7, with 7 bases fitting TRBD2. V was clipped by 7 bases and J by 2 bases; unmatched bases: 5. The CDR3 length is 13 residues. CDR1 and CDR2 from the germline V gene are MNHEY and SVGEGT. CDR3 in amino acids: CASTPAGTYEQYF. The CDR3 nucleotides read TGTGCCAGCACCCCAGCGGGGACCTACGAGCAGTACTTC.

This clonotype has a count of ten or more. The V gene is TRBV25-1, the J gene TRBJ2-1; D perhaps matches TRBD1 (5 bases). V lost 4 bases to trimming and J lost 2 bases, with 15 bases between them. The CDR3 covers 16 residues. Germline values: CDR1 MGHDK, CDR2 SYGVNS. The CDR3 bases are TGTGCCAGCAGTGGGCAGGGCCAGCCTACCTACAATGAGCAGTTCTTC. Protein sequence: CASSGQGQPTYNEQFF.

This clonotype has at least ten counts. V and J are TRBV6-2 or TRBV6-3 and TRBJ2-7; weak D call: TRBD1 (5 bases). This CDR3 has 12 residues. V lost 2 bases and J lost 7, with 9 bases in between. CDR1 and CDR2 (germline): MNHEY, SVGEGT. The CDR3 nucleotides read TGTGCCAGCAGTTACCGGTCAGGGGAGCAGTACTTC. Encoded protein: CASSYRSGEQYF.

The chain uses TRBV5-6 and TRBJ1-1; D is ambiguous. The germline CDR1 and CDR2 sequences are SGHDT and YYEEEE. The V gene lost 9 bases and the J gene lost 4 bases, with 16 bases spanning the gap. The CDR3 length is 13 residues. The CDR3 reads CATRRGLGTEAFF. Written as DNA, the CDR3 is TGTGCCACAAGACGGGGTTTGGGCACTGAAGCTTTCTTT.

There are a few counts of this clonotype. This chain's CDR3 is CASSPGEGARGQYF. The CDR3 DNA is TGTGCCAGCAGCCCTGGGGAGGGGGCCCGGGGGCAGTACTTC. The V and J genes are TRBV3-1 and TRBJ2-7, with D possibly called TRBD1 or TRBD2 (7 bases each). This CDR3 is built from 14 residues. Germline assignment: CDR1 LGHDT and CDR2 YNNKEL (reference sequence). V shed 4 bases and J shed 9 bases, with 19 bases lying between them.

This chain uses TRBV19 with TRBJ1-3, with D possibly being TRBD1 (6 bases). V gave up 4 bases and J gave up 3 bases, with 16 bases separating them. The CDR3 consists of 16 residues. Germline lookup yields CDR1 LNHDA and CDR2 SQIVND (reference sequence). The CDR3 reads CASSTPGTTVGNTIYF. CDR3 nucleotide sequence: TGTGCCAGTAGTACCCCCGGGACAACTGTTGGAAACACCATATATTTT. Looking up the rest from reference TRBV19 and TRBJ1-3 gives the full variable domain: DGGITQSPKYLFRKEGQNVTLSCEQNLNHDAMYWYRQDPGQGLRLIYYSQIVNDFQKGDIAEGYSVSREKKESFPLTVTSAQKNPTAFYLCASSTPGTTVGNTIYFGEGSWLTVV.

There are many counts of this clonotype. V usage is TRBV29-1 and J usage is TRBJ2-7, with D possibly matching TRBD1 (6 bases). CDR3 length: 12 amino acids. Trimming shortened V by 5 bases and J by 3 bases, and 11 bases separated the two germline ends. Per germline, CDR1 SQVTM and CDR2 ANQGSEA. This CDR3 reads CSVRTVFYEQYF. The CDR3 DNA reads as TGCAGCGTTAGGACAGTCTTCTACGAGCAGTACTTC.

This clonotype has only a few counts. The chain combines TRBV18 with TRBJ1-1; no clear D gene. CDR1 and CDR2 from the germline V gene are KGHSH and LQKENI. V was trimmed by 2 bases and J by 1 base, leaving 8 bases between them. The CDR3 sequence is 14 residues long. The CDR3 sequence: CASSPDGGNTEAFF. The CDR3 nucleotides read TGTGCCAGCTCACCAGACGGAGGGAACACTGAAGCTTTCTTT.

This clonotype appeared many times. The chain carries TRBV2 and TRBJ2-1; D not certain. The V end was cut by 7 bases, the J end by 8 bases, with 15 bases between. CDR3 length equals 13 residues. CDR1 and CDR2 from the germline V gene are SNHLY and FYNNEI. CDR3 region: CASKQVTQDEQFF. The CDR3 DNA reads as TGTGCCAGCAAACAAGTGACCCAGGATGAGCAGTTCTTC.

This clonotype has at least ten counts. In nucleotides, the CDR3 is TGCAGCGTAGGGACAGGGGATGGCTACACCTTC. Amino acids: CSVGTGDGYTF. This chain joins TRBV29-1 and TRBJ1-2; 10 bases match TRBD1. Trimming took 6 bases from V and 6 from J; bases not matched to a gene: 1. Germline values: CDR1 SQVTM, CDR2 ANQGSEA. This CDR3 is 11 amino acids long.

This clonotype was observed a handful of times. The V and J genes are TRBV20-1 and TRBJ1-1, with D perhaps TRBD1 (5 bases). V shed 2 bases and J shed 2 bases, with 15 bases lying between them. The CDR3 runs to 15 residues. CDR1 and CDR2 (germline): DFQATT, SNEGSKA (reference sequence). The CDR3 reads CSARIAGSLNTEAFF. CDR3 nucleotides: TGCAGTGCTAGAATTGCAGGGAGCTTAAACACTGAAGCTTTCTTT.

The chain combines TRBV20-1 with TRBJ1-1, with D perhaps TRBD1 (5 bases). Germline V lookup: CDR1 DFQATT, CDR2 SNEGSKA (reference sequence). Trimming stripped 6 bases from V and 3 bases from J, with 23 bases between. CDR3 size: 16 residues. The CDR3 DNA sequence: TGCAGTGCCAAACCCTTCAAGGGGTCAACGTACACTGAAGCTTTCTTT. This sequence encodes CSAKPFKGSTYTEAFF.

This clonotype was picked up a small number of times. The chain has TRBV4-1 and TRBJ2-2; 8 bases match TRBD2. Germline trimming cut 1 base from V and 0 bases from J; bases unmatched to any gene: 1. This CDR3 has 16 amino acids. Germline loops: CDR1 MGHRA, CDR2 YSYEKL. The CDR3 nucleotides are TGCGCCAGCAGCCAAGTTAGCGGGACGAACACCGGGGAGCTGTTTTTT. Amino acid sequence: CASSQVSGTNTGELFF.

Of note for this clonotype: A much larger clone sits a single nucleotide away, making a read error possible. The V and J genes are TRBV7-9 and TRBJ1-1; D perhaps matches TRBD1 (6 bases). V lost 8 bases to trimming and J lost 3 bases, with 13 bases between them. From germline, CDR1 is SEHNR and CDR2 FQNEAQ (reference sequence). The CDR3 consists of 13 residues. CDR3 sequence (DNA): TGTGCCAGCGCGGGGGGCATGGACACTGAAGCTTTCTTT. Translating gives CASAGGMDTEAFF.